A single T cell receptor (beta chain) is shown here with its context. The method was immunoSEQ multiplex PCR; TCRdb's version includes in-frame clones alone and lacks a portion of them. The data contain more than 200,000 clones, around nine tenths of them seen just once; the ten biggest clones take up 10% to 11%. There are 15 residues in the CDR3. Unmatched junction bases numbered 3, after V lost 7 bases and J lost 2 bases. Germline values: CDR1 MNHEY, CDR2 SMNVEV (reference sequence). The sample is drawn from a study of blood T cell repertoires in COVID-19. The genes are TRBV27 and TRBJ1-6, with 9 bases identical to TRBD1. The receptor was derived from a man aged 25 to 40 who had recovered from COVID-19. Sample: PBMCs or T cells enriched from blood (not recorded which). CDR3 nucleotide sequence: TGTGCCAGCACGGGACAGGGCACCTATAATTCACCCCTCCACTTT. It translates to CASTGQGTYNSPLHF.